The clone carrying this T cell receptor (beta chain) was counted at least ten times. As yet, its antigen is unknown. The sample comes from a study of T-cell memory formation after mild COVID-19. In TCRdb, the 5' RACE reads were re-called with MiXCR into one record per CDR3 protein. The profile shows roughly 99,000 distinct CDR3 sequences, approximately 15% of them singletons. Findings and caveats of the study: Within pre-infection memory, some responding clones were found, suggesting cross-reactive memory joined.

Sequences were obtained from PBMCs or a T cell subset sorted from them (not recorded which). The sequence derives from a man aged 18 to 29 who had mild COVID-19 (a few samples of this study predate the infection). Cell type and time point are not known.

Here the CDR3 reads CASSLLNRYQETQYF. Written as DNA, the CDR3 is TGTGCCAGCAGTCTTCTCAACCGGTACCAAGAGACCCAGTACTTC. The chain combines TRBV12-3 or TRBV12-4 with TRBJ2-5; D unclear. With 5 bases removed from V and 0 bases from J, the gap between germline ends came to 13 bases. The CDR3 is 15 amino acids.